This T cell receptor (beta chain) was found in a study of monozygotic twins with inflammatory bowel disease. Study-level findings and limits: Twins with IBD were found to have lower TCRbeta diversity (inverse Simpson) than healthy co-twins. Telling different T cell subtypes apart from each other was not possible.

Comments on this clonotype: What it binds is unknown.

Starting material for each TCR library was around 3,600 ng of total RNA. With the 5' RACE reads reprocessed, TCRdb shows one record per CDR3 protein and no DNA. Its listing shows more than 350,000 distinct CDR3 sequences. CDR3 length: 15 residues. Germline V lookup: CDR1 MGHRA, CDR2 YSYEKL. The rearrangement links TRBV4-1 to TRBJ1-1. The TCR comes from a human donor with ulcerative colitis or Crohn's disease, or a healthy co-twin of an affected twin (not recorded which). Sequenced: blood. CDR3 in amino acids: CASSQGTLGITEAFF.